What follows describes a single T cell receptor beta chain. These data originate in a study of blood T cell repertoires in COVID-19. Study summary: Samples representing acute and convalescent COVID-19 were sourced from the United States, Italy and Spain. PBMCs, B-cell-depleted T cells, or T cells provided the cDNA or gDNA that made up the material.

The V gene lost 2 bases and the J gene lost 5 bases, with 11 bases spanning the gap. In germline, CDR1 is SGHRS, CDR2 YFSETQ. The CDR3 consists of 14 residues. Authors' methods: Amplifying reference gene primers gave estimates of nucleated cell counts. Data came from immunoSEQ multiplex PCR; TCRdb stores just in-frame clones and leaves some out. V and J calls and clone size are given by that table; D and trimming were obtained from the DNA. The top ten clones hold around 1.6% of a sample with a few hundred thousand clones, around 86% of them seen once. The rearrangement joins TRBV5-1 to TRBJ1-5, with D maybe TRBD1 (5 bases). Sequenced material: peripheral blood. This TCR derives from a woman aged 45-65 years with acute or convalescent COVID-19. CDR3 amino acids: CASSFGGTDQPQHF. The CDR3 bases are TGCGCCAGCAGCTTTGGAGGGACTGATCAGCCCCAGCATTTT.